The 22 T cell receptor beta chains below come from one sample, sequenced in a study of blood T cell repertoires in COVID-19. TCRdb's table, derived via immunoSEQ multiplex PCR, lists solely in-frame clones and lacks some. The sample consists of 270,000 or so clones, roughly 89% of them appearing once. The source material was peripheral blood. The receptors come from a man aged 35 to 55 with acute or convalescent COVID-19.

A few counts support this clone. The V and J genes are TRBV5-1 and TRBJ1-3; D perhaps matches TRBD1 (5 bases). The V end was cut by 0 bases, the J end by 1 base, with 11 bases between. The length of the CDR3 is 16 residues. Germline CDR1 reads SGHRS; CDR2 reads YFSETQ. The CDR3: CASSLVGVQSGNTIYF. CDR3 bases: TGCGCCAGCAGCTTGGTAGGGGTTCAATCTGGAAACACCATATATTTT.

This clone appeared once. The chain links TRBV5-1 to TRBJ2-1, with 13 bases identical to TRBD2. With 6 bases clipped from V and 7 bases from J, the junction kept 4 bases outside the gene matches. The germline V gene encodes CDR1 SGHRS and CDR2 YFSETQ. The CDR3 runs 14 residues. The CDR3 bases are TGCGCCAGCACCTGGACTAGCGGGGGAAATGAGCAGTTCTTC. Its protein product is CASTWTSGGNEQFF.

This clone was seen only once. The chain carries TRBV27 and TRBJ1-6; D not resolved. The ends were cut back, 4 bases at V and 6 bases at J, with 7 bases in the middle. CDR3 length: 13 residues. CDR1 and CDR2 from the germline V gene are MNHEY and SMNVEV (reference sequence). The CDR3 DNA sequence: TGTGCCAGCAGTTACTCAATTAATTCACCCCTCCACTTT. It codes for CASSYSINSPLHF.

This sequence joins TRBV7-8 and TRBJ1-3, with D perhaps matching TRBD1 (5 bases). Germline CDR1 SGHVS, CDR2 FQNEAQ. V was cut by 0 bases and J by 2 bases, with 5 bases left in between. This CDR3 is built from 14 residues. The CDR3 reads CASSLARAGNTIYF. In nucleotides, the CDR3 is TGTGCCAGCAGCTTAGCCAGGGCTGGAAACACCATATATTTT.

The chain joins TRBV2 to TRBJ1-5; D is perhaps TRBD1 (5 bases). The CDR3 has 13 amino acids. CDR1 is SNHLY and CDR2 is FYNNEI in the germline V gene. V was clipped by 7 bases and J by 6 bases, with 13 bases between them. For the CDR3, the DNA is TGTGCCAGCACGGCGGGGGAAGGTCAGCCCCAGCATTTT. Protein sequence: CASTAGEGQPQHF.

This chain joins TRBV30 and TRBJ2-2; 8 bases agree with TRBD1. Trimming at V came to 1 base and at J to 7 bases, leaving 5 bases not matched to a gene. Germline-derived CDR1 and CDR2 are GTSNPN and SVGIG (reference sequence). The CDR3 sequence is 14 residues long. CDR3 loop: CAWSGTGHGGELFF. In nucleotides, the CDR3 is TGTGCCTGGAGTGGGACAGGGCACGGCGGGGAGCTGTTTTTT.

This clone turned up a few times. Here the CDR3 reads CASSKGLSRGQQDTEAFF. CDR3 DNA sequence: TGTGCCAGCAGCAAGGGGCTCTCGAGGGGGCAACAGGACACTGAAGCTTTCTTT. The chain employs TRBV9 and TRBJ1-1; 7 bases agree with TRBD1. The CDR3 is made up of 18 amino acids. Per the germline V gene, CDR1 is SGDLS and CDR2 is YYNGEE. Trimming at V came to 4 bases and at J to 3 bases, leaving 18 bases not matched to a gene.

The chain uses TRBV19 and TRBJ1-1, with D perhaps TRBD1 (5 bases). The V and J ends lost 4 bases and 5 bases respectively, with 26 bases between them. Germline V gene lookup returns CDR1 LNHDA and CDR2 SQIVND (reference sequence). The CDR3 loop spans 18 amino acids. The CDR3 DNA is TGTGCCAGTAGTACCCCAGTGGGGCGGGGGACCGTTAGAACTGAAGCTTTCTTT. Residues: CASSTPVGRGTVRTEAFF. Supplemented by reference TRBV19 and TRBJ1-1, the full variable domain reads DGGITQSPKYLFRKEGQNVTLSCEQNLNHDAMYWYRQDPGQGLRLIYYSQIVNDFQKGDIAEGYSVSREKKESFPLTVTSAQKNPTAFYLCASSTPVGRGTVRTEAFFGQGTRLTVV.

The rearrangement links TRBV12-3 or TRBV12-4 to TRBJ2-1; D unresolved. The CDR3 extends over 12 amino acids. The V end lost 2 bases, the J end lost 7 bases, and 6 bases lay between the germline ends. The CDR3 sequence is CASSLIRNEQFF. For the CDR3, the DNA is TGTGCCAGCAGTTTAATCAGGAATGAGCAGTTCTTC.

V usage is TRBV10-2 and J usage is TRBJ2-4, with 7 bases lining up with TRBD2. V lost 3 bases, J lost 6 bases, and 14 bases stayed unmatched. Germline V CDR1 and CDR2: WSHSY, SAAADI. This CDR3 contains 17 residues. The DNA for the CDR3 is TGCGCCAGCAGTGACATCAGGCTCGGCCCTAGCGGAAACATTCAGTACTTC. Its protein is CASSDIRLGPSGNIQYF.

The chain links TRBV7-3 to TRBJ1-1, with D unresolved. With 0 bases removed from V and 2 bases from J, the gap between germline ends came to 7 bases. The CDR3 extends over 14 amino acids. Germline V CDR1 and CDR2: SGHTA, FQGTGA. The CDR3: CASSLTIANTEAFF. For the CDR3, the DNA is TGTGCCAGCAGCTTAACGATAGCAAACACTGAAGCTTTCTTT. Looking up the rest from reference TRBV7-3 and TRBJ1-1 gives the full variable domain: GAGVSQTPSNKVTEKGKYVELRCDPISGHTALYWYRQSLGQGPEFLIYFQGTGAADDSGLPNDRFFAVRPEGSVSTLKIQRTERGDSAVYLCASSLTIANTEAFFGQGTRLTVV.

This clone appeared once. The rearrangement uses TRBV6-5 and TRBJ2-7; 7 bases agree with TRBD1. With V trimmed by 5 bases and J by 0 bases, 4 bases remained unmatched. The germline CDR1 and CDR2 sequences are MNHEY and SVGAGI. CDR3 length: 14 residues. The CDR3 region is CASSTGESSYEQYF. The CDR3 DNA reads TGTGCCAGCAGTACAGGGGAGAGCTCCTACGAGCAGTACTTC.

The chain carries TRBV7-8 and TRBJ2-6, with 7 bases matching TRBD2. Trimming removed 1 base from V and 0 bases from J; junction bases left unmatched: 9. Germline CDR1 is SGHVS and CDR2 is FQNEAQ. The CDR3 spans 19 residues. The CDR3 here is CASSLVWGLHTSGANVLTF. CDR3 sequence (DNA): TGTGCCAGCAGCTTAGTTTGGGGACTACATACCTCTGGGGCCAACGTCCTGACTTTC.

The table lists this clone with a count of one. The chain uses TRBV7-2 and TRBJ2-7, with TRBD1 as a possible D gene (5 bases). Germline V lookup: CDR1 SGHTA, CDR2 FQGNSA. Trimming removed 2 bases from V and 6 bases from J, with 14 bases in between. This CDR3 has 14 amino acids. CDR3 amino acids: CASSLSAGSGEQYF. In DNA, the CDR3 is TGTGCCAGCAGCTTATCGGCAGGGTCAGGCGAGCAGTACTTC.

V and J are TRBV18 and TRBJ2-7; D is possibly TRBD1 (6 bases). This CDR3 comprises 14 residues. The germline V gene encodes CDR1 KGHSH and CDR2 LQKENI. Trimming left V 4 bases short and J 5 bases short, with 15 bases between. The CDR3 nucleotides are TGTGCCAGCTCACTTACCGACTACAGGGACGAGCAGTACTTC. Translation: CASSLTDYRDEQYF. Drawing the rest from reference TRBV18 and TRBJ2-7, the complete variable domain is NAGVMQNPRHLVRRRGQEARLRCSPMKGHSHVYWYRQLPEEGLKFMVYLQKENIIDESGMPKERFSAEFPKEGPSILRIQQVVRGDSAAYFCASSLTDYRDEQYFGPGTRLTVT.

The chain combines TRBV19 with TRBJ1-5; maybe TRBD1 (5 bases). The CDR3 totals 13 residues. The V end was cut by 5 bases, the J end by 5 bases, with 10 bases between. CDR1 is LNHDA, CDR2 SQIVND, per germline (reference sequence). CDR3 in amino acids: CASSWGRDQPQHF. CDR3 DNA: TGTGCCAGTAGTTGGGGCAGGGATCAGCCCCAGCATTTT.

V is TRBV28 and J is TRBJ1-2; tentative D call: TRBD1 (5 bases). The CDR3 has 13 amino acids. The V gene's germline CDR1 is MDHEN and CDR2 SYDVKM. Trimming took off 6 bases at V and 8 bases at J, with 16 bases between the two ends. The CDR3 DNA follows: TGTGCCAGCAGACGCCCGGGCAGGGAAGGCTACACCTTC. This encodes CASRRPGREGYTF.

V usage is TRBV12-3 or TRBV12-4 and J usage is TRBJ2-1; no firm D call. This CDR3 has 13 residues. Trimming left V 2 bases short and J 0 bases short, with 2 bases between. CDR3 in DNA: TGTGCCAGCAGTTTACGCTCCTACAATGAGCAGTTCTTC. It specifies CASSLRSYNEQFF.

The table lists this clone with a count of one. The chain joins TRBV2 to TRBJ1-1, with 7 bases aligning to TRBD1. CDR1 and CDR2 (germline): SNHLY, FYNNEI. The J segment lost 2 bases and the V segment lost 6 bases, leaving 9 bases of the junction unmatched. This CDR3 contains 15 residues. The CDR3 region is CASRKSGTANTEAFF. In DNA form, the CDR3 reads TGTGCCAGCAGAAAATCCGGGACAGCTAACACTGAAGCTTTCTTT.

The chain recombines TRBV20-1 with TRBJ2-3; 7 bases line up with TRBD1. The CDR3 extends over 15 amino acids. Germline V gene sequence: CDR1 DFQATT, CDR2 SNEGSKA (reference sequence). V was clipped by 3 bases and J by 5 bases; unmatched bases: 11. CDR3 residues: CSASRAGGIEDTQYF. The CDR3 region has the DNA TGCAGTGCTAGTCGGGCAGGGGGTATCGAAGATACGCAGTATTTT.

This chain uses TRBV5-1 with TRBJ2-1; TRBD1 aligns across 7 bases. Losses at the gene ends were 4 bases for V and 8 bases for J; bases not matched to a gene: 6. The CDR3 spans 13 residues. The V gene's germline CDR1 is SGHRS and CDR2 YFSETQ. The DNA of the CDR3 is TGCGCCAGCAGCAGAGTTCAGGGGGATGAGCAGTTCTTC. Amino acids: CASSRVQGDEQFF. Full variable domain (outside the CDR3, taken from reference TRBV5-1 and TRBJ2-1): KAGVTQTPRYLIKTRGQQVTLSCSPISGHRSVSWYQQTPGQGLQFLFEYFSETQRNKGNFPGRFSGRQFSNSRSEMNVSTLELGDSALYLCASSRVQGDEQFFGPGTRLTVL.

The V call is TRBV29-1, the J call TRBJ1-1, with D uncertain. The CDR3 is made up of 10 amino acids. Germline V gene sequence: CDR1 SQVTM, CDR2 ANQGSEA. V was pared by 6 bases and J by 1 base, with 3 bases between. In DNA form, the CDR3 reads TGCAGCGTCGGGAACACTGAAGCTTTCTTT. The encoded protein is CSVGNTEAFF.